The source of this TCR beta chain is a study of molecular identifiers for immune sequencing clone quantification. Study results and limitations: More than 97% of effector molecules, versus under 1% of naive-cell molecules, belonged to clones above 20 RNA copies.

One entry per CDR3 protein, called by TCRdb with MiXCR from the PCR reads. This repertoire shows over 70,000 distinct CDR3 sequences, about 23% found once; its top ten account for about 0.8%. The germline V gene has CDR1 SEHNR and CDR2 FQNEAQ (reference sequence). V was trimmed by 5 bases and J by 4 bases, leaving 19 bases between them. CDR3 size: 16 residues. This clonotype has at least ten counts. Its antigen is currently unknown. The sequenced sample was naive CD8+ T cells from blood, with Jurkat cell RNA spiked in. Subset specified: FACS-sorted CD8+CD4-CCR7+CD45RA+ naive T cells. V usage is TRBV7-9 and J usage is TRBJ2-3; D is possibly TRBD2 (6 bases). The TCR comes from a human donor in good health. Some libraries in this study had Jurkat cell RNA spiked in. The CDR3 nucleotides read TGTGCCAGCAGCCCACCGGGACTTACTTTTTCAGATACGCAGTATTTT. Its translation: CASSPPGLTFSDTQYF.